Listed below are T cell receptor beta chains from one sample, sequenced in a study of T-cell memory formation after mild COVID-19. One entry per CDR3 protein, called by TCRdb with MiXCR from the 5' RACE reads. The sample includes about 140,000 distinct CDR3 sequences, 14% seen only once; the top ten take 25% to 30%. Sequencing was performed on PBMCs or a T cell subset sorted from them (not recorded which). These receptors all come from an adult woman who had mild COVID-19 (a few samples of this study predate the infection). Cell type and time point are not known. Each CDR3 is given with its conserved first and last residue. Each record gives: V gene, J gene, clone size, D gene, CDR3 DNA, CDR3 protein. The D gene is left open where the match is weak. Clone sizes are given selectively: once, few, many, or a class where the clone is expanded.

>TRBV5-1|TRBJ2-7|-|TRBD2
TGCGCCAGCAGCTTGGGTCGCCCTAGCGGGTACCGCTCCTACGAGCAGTACTTC
CASSLGRPSGYRSYEQYF
>TRBV7-9|TRBJ2-7|-|TRBD1
TGTGCCAGCAGCTCAAGGACAGGGAGTTCCTACGAGCAGTACTTC
CASSSRTGSSYEQYF
>TRBV6-5|TRBJ2-7|few|TRBD1
TGTGCCAGCAGTCCCGGACAGGGGTACTACGAGCAGTACTTC
CASSPGQGYYEQYF
>TRBV12-3/TRBV12-4|TRBJ2-7|-|TRBD1
TGTGCCAGCAACTCGGACAGGGGGCTTTACACCGAGCAGTACTTC
CASNSDRGLYTEQYF
>TRBV3-1|TRBJ2-1|few|TRBD1
TGTGCCAGCAGCCAAGGACAGGGCCCGAATGAGCAGTTCTTC
CASSQGQGPNEQFF
>TRBV12-3/TRBV12-4|TRBJ2-1|few|-
TGTGCCAGCAGTGCGACAGGCTACAATGAGCAGTTCTTC
CASSATGYNEQFF
>TRBV27|TRBJ1-2|-|-
TGTGCCAGCGGTACCAGACAGTTCTATGGCTACACCTTC
CASGTRQFYGYTF
>TRBV20-1|TRBJ2-1|-|TRBD2
TGCAGTGCCCTACTAGCGGGAGAAGGAAATGAGCAGTTCTTC
CSALLAGEGNEQFF
>TRBV7-8|TRBJ2-7|medium-sized|TRBD1
TGTGCCAGCAGCTATTTGACAGGGACATCCTACGAGCAGTACTTC
CASSYLTGTSYEQYF
>TRBV5-1|TRBJ2-1|few|-
TGCGCCAGCAGCTTGGAAATCAGCTCCTACAATGAGCAGTTCTTC
CASSLEISSYNEQFF
>TRBV25-1|TRBJ2-7|few|-
TGTGCCAGCAGTGCAAACAGGGTCCTCGTCTACGAGCAGTACTTC
CASSANRVLVYEQYF
>TRBV4-1|TRBJ2-7|few|TRBD1
TGCGCCAGCAGCCGTGATCGGGGACAGCTCGCCTCCTACGAGCAGTACTTC
CASSRDRGQLASYEQYF
>TRBV7-2|TRBJ1-1|many|-
TGTGCCAGCAGCAAACAGGGTGGCACTGAAGCTTTCTTT
CASSKQGGTEAFF
>TRBV6-6|TRBJ1-1|few|-
TGTGCCAGCAGTTACTCGGGCAGGACAAAGGTCAACACTGAAGCTTTCTTT
CASSYSGRTKVNTEAFF
>TRBV12-3/TRBV12-4|TRBJ2-1|many|-
TGTGCCAGCAGCGATGCCGGCACTCCGGACAATGAGCAGTTCTTC
CASSDAGTPDNEQFF
>TRBV27|TRBJ2-3|few|TRBD1
TGTGCCAGCAGTTTAGCTTCAGGGGGCCGCGATACGCAGTATTTT
CASSLASGGRDTQYF
>TRBV4-3|TRBJ2-1|-|-
TGCGCCAGCAGCCCGACCGGGGACCCCGCTGATGAGCAGTTCTTC
CASSPTGDPADEQFF
>TRBV7-9|TRBJ2-1|-|-
TGTGCCAGCAGCAACTTGGACCGTACCGTCGATGAGCAGTTCTTC
CASSNLDRTVDEQFF
>TRBV2|TRBJ2-2|many|-
TGTGCCAGCAGTGAATGGGAGAACACCGGGGAGCTGTTTTTT
CASSEWENTGELFF
>TRBV19|TRBJ2-7|few|-
TGTGCCAGTAGTGCCGCAGGTGGAATCTCCTACGAGCAGTACTTC
CASSAAGGISYEQYF
>TRBV5-4|TRBJ2-3|medium-sized|-
TGTGCCAGCAGCATGGGAACAGATACGCAGTATTTT
CASSMGTDTQYF
>TRBV7-9|TRBJ2-7|-|TRBD1
TGTGCCAGCAGCTCGACAGGGGGAAGTCACGAGCAGTACTTC
CASSSTGGSHEQYF
>TRBV11-2|TRBJ2-2|few|TRBD2
TGTGCCAGCAGAAGGACTAGCGGGGGAACCGGGGAGCTGTTTTTT
CASRRTSGGTGELFF
>TRBV12-3/TRBV12-4|TRBJ1-2|many|TRBD1
TGTGCCAGCAGTGCACAGGGGTTGTCCTATGGCTACACCTTC
CASSAQGLSYGYTF
>TRBV11-2|TRBJ2-4|-|TRBD2
TGTGCCAGCAGTCGAGGGGGGACTAGCGGGAACAAAAACATTCAGTACTTC
CASSRGGTSGNKNIQYF
>TRBV7-8|TRBJ2-3|many|-
TGTGCCAGCAGCTTAGAAGCCCAACCAGATACGCAGTATTTT
CASSLEAQPDTQYF
>TRBV27|TRBJ1-1|-|-
TGTGCCAGCAGTTTTGACGGTGAGATTGAAGCTTTCTTT
CASSFDGEIEAFF
>TRBV7-9|TRBJ2-1|few|TRBD2
TGTGCCAGCAGCTACGGGACTAGCGGGGATTACAATGAGCAGTTCTTC
CASSYGTSGDYNEQFF
>TRBV6-5|TRBJ2-1|medium-sized|TRBD1
TGTGCCAGCGCATTGAGGACAGGGGGCAATGAGCAGTTCTTC
CASALRTGGNEQFF
>TRBV4-2|TRBJ2-3|-|TRBD2
TGTGCCAGCAGCCAAGATCCGGGACTAGCGGGGGTTGGGGCAGATACGCAGTATTTT
CASSQDPGLAGVGADTQYF
>TRBV14|TRBJ2-7|few|-
TGTGCCAGCAGCCACCCCCAGGCCGGGGGCCGATCCTACGAGCAGTACTTC
CASSHPQAGGRSYEQYF
>TRBV30|TRBJ2-7|many|-
TGTGCCTGGAGTGTCGGAGGGGGTGAGCAGTACTTC
CAWSVGGGEQYF
>TRBV30|TRBJ1-5|-|-
TGTGCCTGGAGTGGACACAGGGTCCTTAAGCCGCAGCATTTT
CAWSGHRVLKPQHF
>TRBV5-1|TRBJ2-5|-|-
TGCGCCAGCAGCTTGAATGACAGGCACCAAGAGACCCAGTACTTC
CASSLNDRHQETQYF
>TRBV4-1|TRBJ1-2|-|TRBD1
TGCGCCAGCAGCCACCTCTGGACAGGGGGCCCTTATGGCTACACCTTC
CASSHLWTGGPYGYTF
>TRBV12-3/TRBV12-4|TRBJ2-1|-|-
TGTGCCAGCAGTTTACCGGGATACTCCTACAATGAGCAGTTCTTC
CASSLPGYSYNEQFF
>TRBV19|TRBJ2-7|-|TRBD1
TGTGCCAGTAGCGGGACAGGGACGTACGAGCAGTACTTC
CASSGTGTYEQYF
>TRBV6-1|TRBJ1-1|-|TRBD1
TGTGCCAGCAGTGGGACAGGGGGCTGGACTGAAGCTTTCTTT
CASSGTGGWTEAFF
>TRBV4-1|TRBJ2-3|-|-
TGCGCCAGCAGCCAAAGGAGCGTGGGCACAGATACGCAGTATTTT
CASSQRSVGTDTQYF
>TRBV4-1|TRBJ2-1|-|TRBD2
TGCGCCAGCAGCCATACTAGCGGGGGTTACAATGAGCAGTTCTTC
CASSHTSGGYNEQFF
>TRBV7-9|TRBJ1-2|few|-
TGTGCCAGCAGCCTCTGGACAGAAGGGGGCTACACCTTC
CASSLWTEGGYTF
>TRBV12-3/TRBV12-4|TRBJ1-3|-|-
TGTGCCAGCAGTTTAGAGTTCGAAAACACCATATATTTT
CASSLEFENTIYF
>TRBV14|TRBJ2-2|-|-
TGTGCCAGCAGCCAAGTTTGGCCCGGGGAGCTGTTTTTT
CASSQVWPGELFF
>TRBV6-5|TRBJ2-6|few|-
TGTGCCAGCAGTTACGGGGTTTCTGGGGCCAACGTCCTGACTTTC
CASSYGVSGANVLTF
>TRBV5-6|TRBJ1-1|few|TRBD1
TGTGCCAGCAGCTTTGGGACAGGGTTTGAAGCTTTCTTT
CASSFGTGFEAFF
>TRBV19|TRBJ1-5|-|-
TGTGCCAGTGCCGACACACCCAATCAGCCCCAGCATTTT
CASADTPNQPQHF
>TRBV7-9|TRBJ2-1|few|-
TGTGCCAGCAGCTCCCACGATGTGGAGCAGTTCTTC
CASSSHDVEQFF
>TRBV19|TRBJ2-5|-|-
TGTGCCAGTAGCCCCAGGGGAGGTACGAAGACCCAGTACTTC
CASSPRGGTKTQYF
>TRBV30|TRBJ1-1|few|-
TGTGCCTGGAGAAGGGTAGTAGGGACTGAAGCTTTCTTT
CAWRRVVGTEAFF
>TRBV5-1|TRBJ2-1|few|-
TGCGCCAGCAGCCTTGACCTTGAGCAGTTCTTC
CASSLDLEQFF
>TRBV12-3/TRBV12-4|TRBJ2-1|-|TRBD2
TGTGCCAGCAGTATAGCGGGAGGACTGAGCTCCTACAATGAGCAGTTCTTC
CASSIAGGLSSYNEQFF
>TRBV24-1|TRBJ2-3|-|-
TGTGCCACCCGGGAGTCAGGGACGATCACAGATACGCAGTATTTT
CATRESGTITDTQYF